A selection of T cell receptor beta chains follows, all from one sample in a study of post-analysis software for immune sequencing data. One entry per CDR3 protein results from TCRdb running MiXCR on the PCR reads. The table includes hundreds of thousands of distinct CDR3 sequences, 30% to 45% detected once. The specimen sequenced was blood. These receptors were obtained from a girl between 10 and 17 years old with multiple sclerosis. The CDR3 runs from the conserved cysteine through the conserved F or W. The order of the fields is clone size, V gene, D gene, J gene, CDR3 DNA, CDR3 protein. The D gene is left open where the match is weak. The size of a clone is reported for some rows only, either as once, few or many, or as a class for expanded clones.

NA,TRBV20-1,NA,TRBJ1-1,TGCAGTGCTATGCAGGGTGCTGTACTGAACACTGAAGCTTTCTTT,CSAMQGAVLNTEAFF
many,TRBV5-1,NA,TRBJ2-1,TGCGCCAGCAGTTATGACATGGGCTTGTTCTTC,CASSYDMGLFF
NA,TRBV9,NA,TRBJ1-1,TGTGTCAGCAGCGTAGAGGGACCAGGGCAGGTGAACACTGAAGCTTTCTTT,CVSSVEGPGQVNTEAFF
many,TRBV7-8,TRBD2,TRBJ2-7,TGTGCCAGCAGCTTACGCGGGGGGGGAGACACCTACGAGCAGTACTTC,CASSLRGGGDTYEQYF
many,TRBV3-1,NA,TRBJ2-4,TGTGCCAGCAGCCAAGATCCGCAGGGGAGTAACATTCAGTACTTC,CASSQDPQGSNIQYF
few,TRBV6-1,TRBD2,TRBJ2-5,TGTGCCAGCGGGGGGGGGACCCAGTACTTC,CASGGGTQYF
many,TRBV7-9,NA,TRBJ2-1,TGTGCCAGCAGCTTAGCCTCTGGGCAGTTCTTC,CASSLASGQFF
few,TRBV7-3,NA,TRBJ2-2,TGTGCCAGCAGCCCTCTCAGCGCCGGGGAGCTGTTTTTT,CASSPLSAGELFF
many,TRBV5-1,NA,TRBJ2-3,TGCGCCAGCATACAGGACAACACAGATACGCAGTATTTT,CASIQDNTDTQYF
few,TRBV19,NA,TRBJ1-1,TGTGCCAGTAGTATAGATAGGGGTACTGAAGCTTTCTTT,CASSIDRGTEAFF
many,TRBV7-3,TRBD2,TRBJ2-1,TGTGCCAGCAGCTTAATTACGGGAGGGCCTAACAATGAGCAGTTCTTC,CASSLITGGPNNEQFF
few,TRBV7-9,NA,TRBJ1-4,TGTGCCAGCAGCACCGGGACATACAATGAAAAACTGTTTTTT,CASSTGTYNEKLFF
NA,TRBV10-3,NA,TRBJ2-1,TGTGCCATCAGTGAGCAACTAGGAGACAATGAGCAGTTCTTC,CAISEQLGDNEQFF
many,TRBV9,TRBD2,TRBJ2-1,TGTGCCAGCAGCGTAGAAATAGCGGGAGTCGGCAATGAGCAGTTCTTC,CASSVEIAGVGNEQFF
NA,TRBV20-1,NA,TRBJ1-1,TGCAGTGCTGATCCGGGACGGGACAACACTGAAGCTTTCTTT,CSADPGRDNTEAFF